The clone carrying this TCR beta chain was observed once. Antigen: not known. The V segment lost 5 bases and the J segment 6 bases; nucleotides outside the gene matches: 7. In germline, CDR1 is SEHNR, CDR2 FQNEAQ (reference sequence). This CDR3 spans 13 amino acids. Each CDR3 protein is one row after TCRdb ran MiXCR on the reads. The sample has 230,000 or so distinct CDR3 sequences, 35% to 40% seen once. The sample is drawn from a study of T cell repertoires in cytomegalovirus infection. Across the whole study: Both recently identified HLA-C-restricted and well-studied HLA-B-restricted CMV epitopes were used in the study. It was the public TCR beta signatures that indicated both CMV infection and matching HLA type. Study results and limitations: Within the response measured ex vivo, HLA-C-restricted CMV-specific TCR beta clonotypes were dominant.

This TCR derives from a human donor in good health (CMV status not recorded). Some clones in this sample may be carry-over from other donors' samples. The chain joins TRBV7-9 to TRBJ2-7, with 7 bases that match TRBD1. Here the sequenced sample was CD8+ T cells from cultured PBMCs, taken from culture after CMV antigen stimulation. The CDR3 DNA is TGTGCCAGCAGCGGGGACAGTCACCGCGAGCAGTACTTC. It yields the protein CASSGDSHREQYF.